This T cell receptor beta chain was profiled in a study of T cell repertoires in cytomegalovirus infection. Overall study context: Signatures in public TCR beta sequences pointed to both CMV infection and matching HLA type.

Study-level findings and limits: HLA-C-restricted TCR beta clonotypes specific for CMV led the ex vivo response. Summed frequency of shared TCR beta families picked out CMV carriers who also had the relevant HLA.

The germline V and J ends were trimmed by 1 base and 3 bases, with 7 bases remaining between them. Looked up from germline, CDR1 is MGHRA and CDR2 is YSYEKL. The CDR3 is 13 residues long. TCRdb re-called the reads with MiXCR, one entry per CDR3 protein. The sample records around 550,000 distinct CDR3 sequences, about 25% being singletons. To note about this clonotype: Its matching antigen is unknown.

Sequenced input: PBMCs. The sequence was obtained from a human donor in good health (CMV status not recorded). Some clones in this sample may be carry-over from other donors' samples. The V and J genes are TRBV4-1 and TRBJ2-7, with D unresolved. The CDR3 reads CASSQGPGYEQYV. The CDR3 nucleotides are TGCGCCAGCAGCCAAGGACCGGGCTACGAGCAGTACGTC.